This TCR beta chain was sequenced during a study of early T cells in non-severe SARS-CoV-2 infection. The overall study: With bulk RNA from unsorted whole blood as input, sequencing yielded unpaired chains. General study results and limits: Private and CD4 specificities were missed by VDJdb matching, skewed to anti-spike CD8.

As regards this clonotype: Antigen unknown.

Researchers attached unique molecular identifiers to individual cDNA molecules. TCRdb itself ran the 5' RACE reads through MiXCR, one entry per CDR3 protein. The sample has roughly 99,000 distinct CDR3 sequences, roughly 11% seen once. The sample comprised whole blood. This sequence was found in an adult who was a healthcare worker with PCR-confirmed SARS-CoV-2 infection or an uninfected control (not recorded which).

The CDR3 region has the DNA TGTGCCAGCAGCCAATCGACTAGCGGGAGGGGTGATACGCAGTATTTT. This codes for CASSQSTSGRGDTQYF. This chain joins TRBV4-2 and TRBJ2-3; TRBD2 matches 14 bases. The germline V gene has CDR1 LGHNA and CDR2 YNFKEQ. The J segment lost 6 bases and the V segment lost 2 bases, leaving 4 bases of the junction unmatched. This CDR3 has 16 amino acids.